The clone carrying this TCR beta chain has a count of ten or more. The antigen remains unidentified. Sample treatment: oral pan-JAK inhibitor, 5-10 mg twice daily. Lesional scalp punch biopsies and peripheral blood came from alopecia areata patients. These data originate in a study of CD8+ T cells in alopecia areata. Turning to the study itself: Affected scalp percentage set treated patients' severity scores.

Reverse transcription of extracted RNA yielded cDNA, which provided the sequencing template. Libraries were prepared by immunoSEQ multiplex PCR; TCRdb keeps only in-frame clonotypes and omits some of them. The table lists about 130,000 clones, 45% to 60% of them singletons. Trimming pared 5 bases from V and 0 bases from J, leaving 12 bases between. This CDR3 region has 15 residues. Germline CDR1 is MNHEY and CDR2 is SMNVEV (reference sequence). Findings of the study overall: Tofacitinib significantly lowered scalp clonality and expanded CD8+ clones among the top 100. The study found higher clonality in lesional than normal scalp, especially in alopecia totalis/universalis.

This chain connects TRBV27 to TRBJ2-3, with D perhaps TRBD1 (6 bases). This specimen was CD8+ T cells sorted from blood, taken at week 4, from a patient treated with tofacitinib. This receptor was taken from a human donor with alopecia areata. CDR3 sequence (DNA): TGTGCCAGCAGTAATACAGGGTCTAGCACAGATACGCAGTATTTT. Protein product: CASSNTGSSTDTQYF.